These 30 T cell receptor beta chains were sequenced from one sample in a study of OX40 agonist ivuxolimab in advanced cancers. Measured with immunoSEQ multiplex PCR; TCRdb has only the in-frame clones, and not every one. The table lists some 99,000 clones, 87% of them singletons, with 0.5% in the top ten. The sample here was CD4+ or CD8+ T cells sorted from blood, taken in a trial of the OX40 agonist ivuxolimab. Receptors were obtained from an adult with an advanced solid tumor such as melanoma, head and neck, liver or kidney cancer.

The chain couples TRBV6-5 to TRBJ2-3; D may be TRBD1 (5 bases). The V end lost 4 bases, the J end lost 4 bases, and 12 bases lay between the germline ends. CDR3 size: 14 residues. The germline gives CDR1 MNHEY, CDR2 SVGAGI. CDR3 in amino acids: CASSLTAGSDTQYF. Here the CDR3 DNA reads TGTGCCAGCAGTTTGACAGCAGGTTCAGATACGCAGTATTTT.

The chain carries TRBV5-5 and TRBJ2-5, with TRBD1 matching over 7 bases. Germline-derived CDR1 and CDR2 are SGHKS and YYEKEE (reference sequence). V was clipped by 1 base and J by 1 base; unmatched bases: 7. The CDR3 consists of 16 residues. CDR3 protein: CASSLYSYRGQETQYF. The CDR3 DNA follows: TGTGCCAGCAGCTTGTATTCTTACAGGGGCCAAGAGACCCAGTACTTC.

V is TRBV9 and J is TRBJ2-1, with D unresolved. This CDR3 contains 12 residues. Trimming left V 1 base short and J 8 bases short, with 7 bases between. Germline V gives CDR1 SGDLS, CDR2 YYNGEE. CDR3: CASSVNLDEQFF. The CDR3 coding sequence is TGTGCCAGCAGCGTAAACTTGGATGAGCAGTTCTTC.

The CDR3 bases are TGTGCCATCGGGGACGCAGGAGAGACCCAGTACTTC. Residues: CAIGDAGETQYF. The chain carries TRBV10-3 and TRBJ2-5; D might be TRBD1 or TRBD2, each matching 5 bases. Trimming shortened V by 8 bases and J by 4 bases, and 11 bases separated the two germline ends. The CDR3 has 12 amino acids. CDR1 is ENHRY and CDR2 is SYGVKD in the germline V gene.

The CDR3 region is CASGGDVVGAEAFF. The CDR3 DNA sequence: TGTGCCAGCGGGGGGGACGTTGTTGGGGCTGAAGCTTTCTTT. The chain employs TRBV2 and TRBJ1-1, with D possibly matching TRBD1 (5 bases). The CDR3 is 14 amino acids. Per the germline V gene, CDR1 is SNHLY and CDR2 is FYNNEI. The V and J ends lost 8 bases and 6 bases respectively, with 19 bases between them.

CDR3 in amino acids: CASSLQLDRDLYGYTF. The CDR3, as DNA: TGTGCCAGCAGCTTACAACTCGACAGGGATCTCTATGGCTACACCTTC. The gene calls are TRBV7-9 and TRBJ1-2; TRBD1 aligns across 7 bases. Germline loops: CDR1 SEHNR, CDR2 FQNEAQ (reference sequence). Losses at the gene ends were 2 bases for V and 4 bases for J; bases not matched to a gene: 10. The CDR3 totals 16 residues.

The CDR3 DNA sequence: TGTGCCAGCAGCGTAGCTGCCAGCTCTGGAAACACCATATATTTT. Its protein product is CASSVAASSGNTIYF. The V call is TRBV9, the J call TRBJ1-3; D remains unclear. The CDR3 runs to 15 residues. V was clipped by 0 bases and J by 0 bases, with 7 bases between them. The germline V gene has CDR1 SGDLS and CDR2 YYNGEE. Variable domain in full (rest from reference TRBV9 and TRBJ1-3): DSGVTQTPKHLITATGQRVTLRCSPRSGDLSVYWYQQSLDQGLQFLIQYYNGEERAKGNILERFSAQQFPDLHSELNLSSLELGDSALYFCASSVAASSGNTIYFGEGSWLTVV.

The V call is TRBV7-2, the J call TRBJ2-7; TRBD1 aligns across 9 bases. The ends lost 4 bases at V and 0 bases at J; junction bases unmatched: 4. Germline-derived CDR1 and CDR2 are SGHTA and FQGNSA. The CDR3 has 15 amino acids. In DNA, the CDR3 is TGTGCCAGCAGCTCTCGGACAGGGGTCTCCTACGAGCAGTACTTC. Translation: CASSSRTGVSYEQYF.

The chain uses TRBV7-2 and TRBJ1-5, with D perhaps TRBD1 (6 bases). V lost 4 bases and J 6 bases, leaving 7 bases between the germline ends. Per the germline V gene, CDR1 is SGHTA and CDR2 is FQGNSA. The CDR3 extends over 12 amino acids. Written as DNA, the CDR3 is TGTGCCAGCAGCTCCAGGGGTCAGCCCCAGCATTTT. It translates to CASSSRGQPQHF.

This clone was found a few times. The chain joins TRBV20-1 to TRBJ2-5, with D uncertain. CDR1 is DFQATT, CDR2 SNEGSKA, per germline (reference sequence). This CDR3 spans 11 amino acids. V lost 1 base, J lost 6 bases, and 6 bases lay in between. CDR3 residues: CSARVGQTQYF. CDR3 nucleotides: TGCAGTGCTAGAGTCGGACAGACCCAGTACTTC.

The chain joins TRBV6-6 to TRBJ1-1; D is possibly TRBD1 (6 bases). Germline values: CDR1 MNHNY, CDR2 SVGAGI (reference sequence). The CDR3 loop spans 13 amino acids. The V end was cut by 5 bases, the J end by 8 bases, with 15 bases between. CDR3 sequence: CASSPQGRAEAFF. DNA of the CDR3: TGTGCCAGCAGTCCACAGGGACGGGCGGAAGCTTTCTTT.

The rearrangement uses TRBV7-8 and TRBJ2-7; 10 bases match TRBD2. This CDR3 is built from 15 residues. The junction had 9 bases not matched to a gene; V was cut back by 4 bases and J by 6 bases. CDR1 is SGHVS, CDR2 FQNEAQ, per germline. The CDR3 region has the DNA TGTGCCAGCAGCTCCAAGACTAGCGGGTCCGGCGAGCAGTACTTC. This encodes CASSSKTSGSGEQYF.

The chain carries TRBV7-3 and TRBJ2-5; unclear D gene. CDR1 is SGHTA, CDR2 FQGTGA, per germline. This CDR3 has 13 amino acids. The V end was cut by 0 bases, the J end by 9 bases, with 11 bases between. As DNA, the CDR3 is TGTGCCAGCAGCTTAACTACCGGCGAGGCCCAGTACTTC. Its protein product is CASSLTTGEAQYF.

V usage is TRBV5-1 and J usage is TRBJ2-3; D perhaps matches TRBD1 (5 bases). CDR1 SGHRS and CDR2 YFSETQ come from the germline V gene. There are 14 residues in the CDR3. Trimming pared 0 bases from V and 5 bases from J, leaving 10 bases between. The CDR3 spells CASSLEAGIDTQYF. DNA for the CDR3: TGCGCCAGCAGCTTGGAAGCAGGGATAGATACGCAGTATTTT.

This clone was seen a single time. This chain links TRBV7-8 with TRBJ2-2, with D maybe TRBD1 (6 bases). Germline V gene lookup returns CDR1 SGHVS and CDR2 FQNEAQ. CDR3 length: 14 amino acids. The germline V and J ends were trimmed by 7 bases and 4 bases, with 13 bases remaining between them. Here the CDR3 reads CASNFADSTGELFF. In nucleotides, the CDR3 is TGTGCCAGCAACTTCGCGGACAGCACCGGGGAGCTGTTTTTT.

The chain combines TRBV18 with TRBJ2-7, with a weak D call TRBD2 (6 bases). The CDR3 has 14 amino acids. Per the germline V gene, CDR1 is KGHSH and CDR2 is LQKENI. The V end was cut by 2 bases, the J end by 3 bases, with 11 bases between. CDR3: CASSPGTYRYEQYF. CDR3 bases: TGTGCCAGCTCACCAGGGACTTATCGCTACGAGCAGTACTTC.

This chain connects TRBV7-2 to TRBJ2-5; TRBD1 might be the D (6 bases). The V gene's germline CDR1 is SGHTA and CDR2 FQGNSA. There are 13 residues in the CDR3. The V end was cut by 4 bases, the J end by 4 bases, with 10 bases between. The CDR3 is CASSYWGRETQYF. The CDR3 DNA reads TGTGCCAGCAGCTATTGGGGGCGAGAGACCCAGTACTTC.

This rearrangement joins TRBV29-1 to TRBJ1-1; the D gene is possibly TRBD1 (6 bases). The CDR3 sequence is 13 residues long. V was pared by 8 bases and J by 6 bases, with 19 bases between. CDR1 is SQVTM, CDR2 ANQGSEA, per germline. In nucleotides, the CDR3 is TGCAGCTCCCCAGGGGAAGGGAGCGCTGAAGCTTTCTTT. Residues: CSSPGEGSAEAFF.

The genes are TRBV7-3 and TRBJ1-1; 7 bases agree with TRBD1. The CDR3 is made up of 13 amino acids. The junction had 4 bases not matched to a gene; V was cut back by 4 bases and J by 5 bases. Germline values: CDR1 SGHTA, CDR2 FQGTGA. The CDR3 sequence: CASSSLTGTEAFF. In nucleotides, the CDR3 is TGTGCCAGCAGCTCCTTGACAGGGACTGAAGCTTTCTTT.

The V call is TRBV28, the J call TRBJ1-1, with D unresolved. The CDR3 spans 12 residues. V lost 4 bases and J 5 bases, leaving 8 bases between the germline ends. The V gene's germline CDR1 is MDHEN and CDR2 SYDVKM. DNA for the CDR3: TGTGCCAGCAGTTCAGGTCTAACTGAAGCTTTCTTT. Its protein is CASSSGLTEAFF.

The rearrangement links TRBV7-8 to TRBJ2-7, with unresolved D. V shed 5 bases and J shed 1 base, with 12 bases lying between them. The germline CDR1 and CDR2 sequences are SGHVS and FQNEAQ. This CDR3 has 14 residues. CDR3 bases: TGTGCCAGCAGCCCAGACCGCCCTTCCTACGAGCAGTACTTC. It is translated as CASSPDRPSYEQYF.

The chain combines TRBV18 with TRBJ2-7; 9 bases map to TRBD1. The CDR3 runs 14 residues. Trimming cost V 5 bases and J 4 bases; bases outside gene matches: 6. Germline V gene sequence: CDR1 KGHSH, CDR2 LQKENI. Here the CDR3 reads CASSTGGALYEQYF. CDR3 DNA sequence: TGTGCCAGCTCAACAGGGGGCGCATTGTACGAGCAGTACTTC. The entire variable domain, with the rest obtained from reference TRBV18 and TRBJ2-7, is as follows: NAGVMQNPRHLVRRRGQEARLRCSPMKGHSHVYWYRQLPEEGLKFMVYLQKENIIDESGMPKERFSAEFPKEGPSILRIQQVVRGDSAAYFCASSTGGALYEQYFGPGTRLTVT.

The V and J genes are TRBV29-1 and TRBJ2-6; unclear D gene. The CDR3 totals 13 residues. V shed 4 bases and J shed 1 base, with 5 bases lying between them. Germline loops: CDR1 SQVTM, CDR2 ANQGSEA. Written as DNA, the CDR3 is TGCAGCGTTGTAGGGTCTGGGGCCAACGTCCTGACTTTC. Translation gives CSVVGSGANVLTF.

The chain links TRBV2 to TRBJ1-5; D is perhaps TRBD1 (6 bases). Looked up from germline, CDR1 is SNHLY and CDR2 is FYNNEI. The CDR3 consists of 14 residues. Trimming shortened V by 4 bases and J by 4 bases, and 11 bases separated the two germline ends. As DNA, the CDR3 is TGTGCCAGCAGTGGTAGACAGGTGAATCAGCCCCAGCATTTT. Its protein product is CASSGRQVNQPQHF. The whole variable domain, remainder taken from reference TRBV2 and TRBJ1-5, is EPEVTQTPSHQVTQMGQEVILRCVPISNHLYFYWYRQILGQKVEFLVSFYNNEISEKSEIFDDQFSVERPDGSNFTLKIRSTKLEDSAMYFCASSGRQVNQPQHFGDGTRLSIL.

Here the CDR3 DNA reads TGTGCCAGCAGTTCCCCGACTAGCGGGGGGGTAAGGGGCACAGATACGCAGTATTTT. Its protein product is CASSSPTSGGVRGTDTQYF. The genes are TRBV28 and TRBJ2-3; 14 bases are a match to TRBD2. The CDR3 contains 19 residues. Trimming took 4 bases from V and 1 from J; bases not matched to a gene: 10. CDR1 is MDHEN and CDR2 is SYDVKM in the germline V gene. The variable domain in full, completed from reference TRBV28 and TRBJ2-3, reads DVKVTQSSRYLVKRTGEKVFLECVQDMDHENMFWYRQDPGLGLRLIYFSYDVKMKEKGDIPEGYSVSREKKERFSLILESASTNQTSMYLCASSSPTSGGVRGTDTQYFGPGTRLTVL.

V usage is TRBV6-6 and J usage is TRBJ1-1, with unresolved D. CDR3 length: 14 amino acids. V lost 6 bases and J 1 base, leaving 12 bases between the germline ends. Germline CDR1 and CDR2: MNHNY and SVGAGI (reference sequence). The CDR3 is CASSPARANTEAFF. As DNA, the CDR3 is TGTGCCAGCAGCCCCGCTCGGGCGAACACTGAAGCTTTCTTT.

The V call is TRBV18, the J call TRBJ1-1; unclear D gene. Trimming took off 3 bases at V and 2 bases at J, with 13 bases between the two ends. CDR1 and CDR2 (germline): KGHSH, LQKENI. CDR3 length: 15 amino acids. CDR3 in DNA: TGTGCCAGCTCACCGAGTGCGGCGGGAAACACTGAAGCTTTCTTT. It specifies CASSPSAAGNTEAFF.

This chain links TRBV7-8 with TRBJ2-5, with D possibly being TRBD2 (6 bases). Judging by the DNA end, TRBJ2-7 fits better; the J call may be wrong. There are 15 residues in the CDR3. The V gene's germline CDR1 is SGHVS and CDR2 FQNEAQ. This chain's CDR3 is CASSSVGGATYEQYF. The CDR3 DNA reads TGTGCCAGCAGCTCAGTGGGCGGGGCGACCTACGAGCAGTACTTC.

The chain uses TRBV15 and TRBJ2-5; D unresolved. The CDR3 has 12 residues. The V end was cut by 4 bases, the J end by 5 bases, with 8 bases between. CDR1 is LNHNV, CDR2 YYDKDF, per germline (reference sequence). The CDR3 bases are TGTGCCACCAGCAATCCTACGGAGACCCAGTACTTC. This gives the protein CATSNPTETQYF.

The chain links TRBV9 to TRBJ2-3; weak D call: TRBD2 (5 bases). Trimming took 2 bases from V and 5 from J, leaving 9 bases between them. Germline CDR1 is SGDLS and CDR2 is YYNGEE. CDR3 size: 13 residues. The chain's CDR3 is CASSVRGQDTQYF. In DNA, the CDR3 is TGTGCCAGCAGCGTCCGAGGGCAAGATACGCAGTATTTT.